Included here is one TCR beta chain sequence, with context. The data were produced by immunoSEQ multiplex PCR, yet TCRdb's version contains in-frame clones alone and is incomplete. The sample lists about 52,000 clones, nearly 90% occurring once. V was clipped by 3 bases and J by 2 bases, with 10 bases between them. CDR1 is MGHDK, CDR2 SYGVNS, per germline. This CDR3 comprises 14 residues. The data are from a study of blood T cell repertoires in COVID-19. Study-wide context: Material from acute and convalescent COVID-19 was sourced from the United States, Italy and Spain. T cells, B-cell-depleted T cells, or PBMCs supplied cDNA or gDNA.

The V call is TRBV25-1, the J call TRBJ2-5, with a possible D match to TRBD2 (6 bases). The sequence came from a man older than 75 with active or convalescent COVID-19. The sequenced sample was peripheral blood. DNA for the CDR3: TGTGCCAGCAGTGAGGCGGGGTTTCAAGAGACCCAGTACTTC. It specifies CASSEAGFQETQYF.